Listed below are T cell receptor beta chains from one sample, sequenced in a study of T cells in Graves' hyperthyroidism and ophthalmopathy. TCRdb redid the calling of the multiplex PCR reads with MiXCR, one entry per CDR3 protein. The sample has 500,000 to 550,000 distinct CDR3 sequences, 20% seen once. Material for sequencing was blood. The receptors shown here come from a man aged 40-49 years with Graves' ophthalmopathy. Both conserved end residues are part of each CDR3. Each record gives: CDR3 length, D gene, clone size, V gene, J gene, CDR3 DNA, CDR3 protein. The D gene is left open where the match is weak. Some rows mark clone size as missing; the rest say once, few, many or name a class of expanded clone.

CDR3 length: 15; D gene: NA; clone size: many; V gene: TRBV3-1; J gene: TRBJ2-3; CDR3 DNA: TGTGCCAGCAGCCAAGGGCGGGGGCGCACAGATACGCAGTATTTT; CDR3 protein: CASSQGRGRTDTQYF
CDR3 length: 18; D gene: TRBD2; clone size: many; V gene: TRBV5-5; J gene: TRBJ2-3; CDR3 DNA: TGTGCCAGCAGCTTGACCCGTCCAAGCGGGGGGTTCACAGATACGCAGTATTTT; CDR3 protein: CASSLTRPSGGFTDTQYF
CDR3 length: 16; D gene: TRBD2; clone size: few; V gene: TRBV11-2; J gene: TRBJ2-1; CDR3 DNA: TGTGCCAGCAGCTGGGTAGCGGGAGGGCCTGGGAATGAGCAGTTCTTC; CDR3 protein: CASSWVAGGPGNEQFF
CDR3 length: 15; D gene: NA; clone size: few; V gene: TRBV9; J gene: TRBJ2-3; CDR3 DNA: TGTGCCAGCAGCGTAGCTACAGCTAGCACAGATACGCAGTATTTT; CDR3 protein: CASSVATASTDTQYF
CDR3 length: 13; D gene: NA; clone size: few; V gene: TRBV12-3/TRBV12-4; J gene: TRBJ1-1; CDR3 DNA: TGTGCCAGCAGTTTAGGCCTTTACACTGAAGCTTTCTTT; CDR3 protein: CASSLGLYTEAFF
CDR3 length: 12; D gene: NA; clone size: few; V gene: TRBV19; J gene: TRBJ2-1; CDR3 DNA: TGTGCCAGTAGTATTTTAGGGGGTGAGCAGTTCTTC; CDR3 protein: CASSILGGEQFF
CDR3 length: 14; D gene: NA; clone size: few; V gene: TRBV18; J gene: TRBJ1-1; CDR3 DNA: TGTGCCAGCTCACCGAGCAGGGGAGGAACTGAAGCTTTCTTT; CDR3 protein: CASSPSRGGTEAFF
CDR3 length: 15; D gene: NA; clone size: few; V gene: TRBV2; J gene: TRBJ2-3; CDR3 DNA: TGTGCCAGCAAAATCAGGGTGTTGCGAGGAGATACGCAGTATTTT; CDR3 protein: CASKIRVLRGDTQYF
CDR3 length: 14; D gene: NA; clone size: many; V gene: TRBV7-3; J gene: TRBJ1-1; CDR3 DNA: TGTGCCAGCAGCTTAACCCACGAGGGGAGTTGGGCTTTCTTT; CDR3 protein: CASSLTHEGSWAFF
CDR3 length: 13; D gene: TRBD1; clone size: few; V gene: TRBV12-3/TRBV12-4; J gene: TRBJ2-7; CDR3 DNA: TGTGCCAGCAGTTGGGGACAGCTCTACGAGCAGTACTTC; CDR3 protein: CASSWGQLYEQYF
CDR3 length: 14; D gene: TRBD2; clone size: NA; V gene: TRBV20-1; J gene: TRBJ2-1; CDR3 DNA: TGCAGTGCTAGAATAGCGGGCTACTACAATGAGCAGTTCTTC; CDR3 protein: CSARIAGYYNEQFF
CDR3 length: 14; D gene: NA; clone size: NA; V gene: TRBV27; J gene: TRBJ2-3; CDR3 DNA: TGTGCCAGCAGCCACCCTCTGAACCTAAATACGCAGTATTTT; CDR3 protein: CASSHPLNLNTQYF
CDR3 length: 15; D gene: TRBD2; clone size: few; V gene: TRBV27; J gene: TRBJ2-3; CDR3 DNA: TGTGCCAGCGGCTGGACTAGCGGGGGGGTAGTGCCGCAGTATTTT; CDR3 protein: CASGWTSGGVVPQYF
CDR3 length: 13; D gene: NA; clone size: NA; V gene: TRBV7-3; J gene: TRBJ2-5; CDR3 DNA: TGTGCCAGCAGCTTGGGCTTAATGGGGACCCAGTACTTC; CDR3 protein: CASSLGLMGTQYF
CDR3 length: 17; D gene: NA; clone size: few; V gene: TRBV7-9; J gene: TRBJ1-2; CDR3 DNA: TGTGCCAGCAGCTTAGCCGAGGCCCCTTCGGCGGACTATGGCTACACCTTC; CDR3 protein: CASSLAEAPSADYGYTF
CDR3 length: 14; D gene: TRBD2; clone size: many; V gene: TRBV2; J gene: TRBJ2-7; CDR3 DNA: TGTGCCAGCAGGGGACTAGCGGGAGTCCACGAGCAGTACTTC; CDR3 protein: CASRGLAGVHEQYF
CDR3 length: 15; D gene: NA; clone size: NA; V gene: TRBV9; J gene: TRBJ1-1; CDR3 DNA: TGTGCCAGCAGCGTTGGACTACTTATGAACACTGAAGCTTTCTTT; CDR3 protein: CASSVGLLMNTEAFF
CDR3 length: 15; D gene: TRBD1; clone size: few; V gene: TRBV6-1; J gene: TRBJ1-2; CDR3 DNA: TGTGCCAGCAGTGATACAGGGGACCTTGACTATGGCTACACCTTC; CDR3 protein: CASSDTGDLDYGYTF
CDR3 length: 14; D gene: TRBD1; clone size: few; V gene: TRBV5-1; J gene: TRBJ2-7; CDR3 DNA: TGCGCCAGCAGCGCGGGGGGACAGGGGTACGAGCAGTACTTC; CDR3 protein: CASSAGGQGYEQYF
CDR3 length: 12; D gene: NA; clone size: few; V gene: TRBV6-1; J gene: TRBJ1-1; CDR3 DNA: TGTGCCAGCAGGAAGTTAGAAGGTGAAGCTTTCTTT; CDR3 protein: CASRKLEGEAFF
CDR3 length: 12; D gene: NA; clone size: NA; V gene: TRBV10-3; J gene: TRBJ1-5; CDR3 DNA: TGTGCCATCACCCGGGAGGACCAGCCCCAGCATTTT; CDR3 protein: CAITREDQPQHF
CDR3 length: 13; D gene: NA; clone size: few; V gene: TRBV7-8; J gene: TRBJ2-5; CDR3 DNA: TGTGCCAGCAGCACCCGGACAGACCGGGCCCAGTACTTC; CDR3 protein: CASSTRTDRAQYF
CDR3 length: 16; D gene: NA; clone size: few; V gene: TRBV5-1; J gene: TRBJ2-1; CDR3 DNA: TGCGCCAGCAGCCCGAATACGGGTTACCCAAACAATGAGCAGTTCTTC; CDR3 protein: CASSPNTGYPNNEQFF
CDR3 length: 14; D gene: NA; clone size: many; V gene: TRBV12-3/TRBV12-4; J gene: TRBJ2-7; CDR3 DNA: TGTGCCAGCAGTTTCAGACAGGGAGGCGACGAGCAGTACTTC; CDR3 protein: CASSFRQGGDEQYF
CDR3 length: 14; D gene: NA; clone size: few; V gene: TRBV6-1; J gene: TRBJ2-7; CDR3 DNA: TGTGCCAGCAGACCCGCGGCAGGGTTCCACGAGCAGTACTTC; CDR3 protein: CASRPAAGFHEQYF
CDR3 length: 15; D gene: NA; clone size: NA; V gene: TRBV12-3/TRBV12-4; J gene: TRBJ2-1; CDR3 DNA: TGTGCCAGCAGTTTGGCCCTGGCGTCGTACAATGAGCAGTTCTTC; CDR3 protein: CASSLALASYNEQFF
CDR3 length: 16; D gene: TRBD1; clone size: many; V gene: TRBV3-1; J gene: TRBJ1-6; CDR3 DNA: TGTGCCAGCAGCCGTACGACAGGGGCGGTGAATTCACCCCTCCACTTT; CDR3 protein: CASSRTTGAVNSPLHF
CDR3 length: 12; D gene: NA; clone size: many; V gene: TRBV20-1; J gene: TRBJ2-5; CDR3 DNA: TGCAGTGCATCTCGTGGCCAAGAGACCCAGTACTTC; CDR3 protein: CSASRGQETQYF
CDR3 length: 14; D gene: TRBD1; clone size: many; V gene: TRBV28; J gene: TRBJ2-5; CDR3 DNA: TGTGCCAGCAGTTCGGGACAGTCGAAAGAGACCCAGTACTTC; CDR3 protein: CASSSGQSKETQYF
CDR3 length: 12; D gene: NA; clone size: few; V gene: TRBV9; J gene: TRBJ1-2; CDR3 DNA: TGTGCCAGCAGCGTAGAAGACTATGGCTACACCTTC; CDR3 protein: CASSVEDYGYTF
CDR3 length: 15; D gene: TRBD1; clone size: few; V gene: TRBV4-3; J gene: TRBJ2-7; CDR3 DNA: TGCGCCAGCAGCCAAGGAGAAGGGACAGCCTACGAGCAGTACTTC; CDR3 protein: CASSQGEGTAYEQYF
CDR3 length: 15; D gene: NA; clone size: few; V gene: TRBV20-1; J gene: TRBJ2-1; CDR3 DNA: TGCAGTGCTAGGTGGCAGGGGTACCTTCCCAATGAGCAGTTCTTC; CDR3 protein: CSARWQGYLPNEQFF
CDR3 length: 16; D gene: NA; clone size: NA; V gene: TRBV7-9; J gene: TRBJ1-1; CDR3 DNA: TGTGCCTGCAGCCCCCTGGGGGGGAAAGGGAACACTGAAGCTTTCTTT; CDR3 protein: CACSPLGGKGNTEAFF
CDR3 length: 14; D gene: NA; clone size: many; V gene: TRBV3-1; J gene: TRBJ2-7; CDR3 DNA: TGTGCCAGCAGCCAATCGGGAAATTCCTACGAGCAGTACTTC; CDR3 protein: CASSQSGNSYEQYF
CDR3 length: 14; D gene: NA; clone size: many; V gene: TRBV28; J gene: TRBJ1-6; CDR3 DNA: TGTGCCAGCAGGCTCGGGGGCCGGAATTCACCCCTCCACTTT; CDR3 protein: CASRLGGRNSPLHF
CDR3 length: 14; D gene: TRBD2; clone size: many; V gene: TRBV4-1; J gene: TRBJ2-7; CDR3 DNA: TGCGCCAGCAGCAGGACTAGCGGGACGGCCGAGCAGTACTTC; CDR3 protein: CASSRTSGTAEQYF
CDR3 length: 15; D gene: NA; clone size: NA; V gene: TRBV6-4; J gene: TRBJ1-1; CDR3 DNA: TGTGCCAGCAGTGACTCGATTGGGGGACAAGCCCGTGCTTTCTTT; CDR3 protein: CASSDSIGGQARAFF
CDR3 length: 14; D gene: NA; clone size: NA; V gene: TRBV10-3; J gene: TRBJ1-4; CDR3 DNA: TGTGCCATCAATCAAAGGGGGTTAGGTGAAAAACTGTTTTTT; CDR3 protein: CAINQRGLGEKLFF
CDR3 length: 13; D gene: TRBD2; clone size: many; V gene: TRBV5-1; J gene: TRBJ2-1; CDR3 DNA: TGCGCCAGCAGACTAGCGGGAGACAATGAGCAGTTCTTC; CDR3 protein: CASRLAGDNEQFF
CDR3 length: 15; D gene: NA; clone size: many; V gene: TRBV2; J gene: TRBJ1-6; CDR3 DNA: TGTGCCAGCAGTGAACATCTGGGCGGCAGAGAACCCCTCCACTTT; CDR3 protein: CASSEHLGGREPLHF
CDR3 length: 13; D gene: NA; clone size: many; V gene: TRBV18; J gene: TRBJ2-3; CDR3 DNA: TGTGCCAGCTCACGAACGGGGACAGATACGCAGTATTTT; CDR3 protein: CASSRTGTDTQYF
CDR3 length: 15; D gene: NA; clone size: few; V gene: TRBV19; J gene: TRBJ1-2; CDR3 DNA: TGTGCCAGTAGTGAATTCGACCGGGCACCGGAAGGCTACACCTTC; CDR3 protein: CASSEFDRAPEGYTF
CDR3 length: 15; D gene: TRBD1; clone size: NA; V gene: TRBV7-8; J gene: TRBJ2-2; CDR3 DNA: TGTGCCAGCAGCTTTCGACAGGGGAACACCGGGGAGCTGTTTTTT; CDR3 protein: CASSFRQGNTGELFF
CDR3 length: 14; D gene: TRBD1; clone size: many; V gene: TRBV5-1; J gene: TRBJ1-2; CDR3 DNA: TGCGCCAGCAGCTCGGGACAGGGAACCTATGGCTACACCTTC; CDR3 protein: CASSSGQGTYGYTF
CDR3 length: 11; D gene: NA; clone size: many; V gene: TRBV20-1; J gene: TRBJ1-2; CDR3 DNA: TGCAGTGCTAGAGATTTTGTCGGCTACACCTTC; CDR3 protein: CSARDFVGYTF
CDR3 length: 13; D gene: NA; clone size: NA; V gene: TRBV18; J gene: TRBJ2-7; CDR3 DNA: TGTGCCAGCTCACCAGACGAAGGGGACGAGCAGTACTTC; CDR3 protein: CASSPDEGDEQYF
CDR3 length: 14; D gene: TRBD2; clone size: few; V gene: TRBV12-3/TRBV12-4; J gene: TRBJ2-2; CDR3 DNA: TGTGCCAGCAGTTTACCGGGAGGGTCCGGGGAGCTGTTTTTT; CDR3 protein: CASSLPGGSGELFF
CDR3 length: 14; D gene: NA; clone size: NA; V gene: TRBV5-1; J gene: TRBJ2-5; CDR3 DNA: TGCGCCAGCAGCTTGGGGGCAGAGGGAGAGACCCAGTACTTC; CDR3 protein: CASSLGAEGETQYF
CDR3 length: 12; D gene: NA; clone size: NA; V gene: TRBV7-2; J gene: TRBJ1-2; CDR3 DNA: TGTGCCAGGGGGGACCCCCTCTATGGCTACACCTTC; CDR3 protein: CARGDPLYGYTF
CDR3 length: 15; D gene: TRBD2; clone size: many; V gene: TRBV18; J gene: TRBJ2-1; CDR3 DNA: TGTGCCAGCTCCACCAAGGGGACTATAGGCAATGAGCAGTTCTTC; CDR3 protein: CASSTKGTIGNEQFF
CDR3 length: 13; D gene: NA; clone size: few; V gene: TRBV19; J gene: TRBJ1-1; CDR3 DNA: TGTGCCAGTAATCCAAACAGGAACACTGAAGCTTTCTTT; CDR3 protein: CASNPNRNTEAFF
CDR3 length: 14; D gene: NA; clone size: few; V gene: TRBV20-1; J gene: TRBJ1-1; CDR3 DNA: TGCAGTGCTAGAGATCGAGGGAGACACACTGAAGCTTTCTTT; CDR3 protein: CSARDRGRHTEAFF
CDR3 length: 15; D gene: TRBD2; clone size: many; V gene: TRBV20-1; J gene: TRBJ2-3; CDR3 DNA: TGCAGTGCTAGAGGTTTTGGCGGGAGAACAGATACGCAGTATTTT; CDR3 protein: CSARGFGGRTDTQYF
CDR3 length: 15; D gene: TRBD1; clone size: many; V gene: TRBV30; J gene: TRBJ1-4; CDR3 DNA: TGTGCCTCGAACCCAGGGGGACAGGGGAATGAAAAACTGTTTTTT; CDR3 protein: CASNPGGQGNEKLFF
CDR3 length: 15; D gene: TRBD2; clone size: NA; V gene: TRBV20-1; J gene: TRBJ2-5; CDR3 DNA: TGCAGTGCTCGGACTAGCGGGAGTGGGCTTCAGACCCAGTACTTC; CDR3 protein: CSARTSGSGLQTQYF